The source of this T cell receptor beta chain is a study of T cell responses to AZD1222 COVID-19 vaccine. Overall study: Second doses that came at about 4 or about 12 weeks were put together. Broader study findings: Clonal diversity may have been underestimated, and the donors were mostly white British, with more females than males. Every sample of the repertoires postdated the peak T cell response.

This clone has a single count. Its antigen is not identified. CDR1 is MNHEY, CDR2 SMNVEV, per germline (reference sequence). V lost 3 bases to trimming and J lost 2 bases; unmatched junction nucleotides: 10. This CDR3 has 16 amino acids. Libraries were prepared by immunoSEQ multiplex PCR; TCRdb keeps only in-frame clonotypes and omits some of them. Of 140,000 or so clones in the sample, over 85% were seen once. The starting material was peripheral blood, obtained on day 0 of AZD1222 vaccination. This TCR was sampled from an adult in good health. The chain combines TRBV27 with TRBJ2-7; 7 bases align to TRBD2. The CDR3 spells CASSFSAGDRPYEQYF. In DNA, the CDR3 is TGTGCCAGCAGTTTTTCGGCGGGAGATAGGCCCTACGAGCAGTACTTC.